What follows are 2 T cell receptor beta chains derived from one specimen sequenced in a study of blood T cell repertoires in COVID-19. Generated by immunoSEQ multiplex PCR, the TCRdb table keeps only in-frame clones and is missing some. Among over 250,000 clones listed, about 90% were seen once. Sequenced: PBMCs or T cells enriched from blood (not recorded which). The receptors derive from a woman aged 55-70 years who had recovered from COVID-19.

The rearrangement links TRBV30 to TRBJ1-1; 7 bases are shared with TRBD1. The CDR3 length is 13 residues. Trimming cost V 4 bases and J 1 base; bases outside gene matches: 3. Germline loops: CDR1 GTSNPN, CDR2 SVGIG (reference sequence). CDR3: CAWKAGGNTEAFF. Here the CDR3 DNA reads TGTGCCTGGAAGGCAGGGGGGAACACTGAAGCTTTCTTT.

The chain uses TRBV28 and TRBJ2-7, with a weak D call TRBD2 (6 bases). CDR1 and CDR2 from the germline V gene are MDHEN and SYDVKM. The CDR3 runs to 14 residues. The V end was cut by 8 bases, the J end by 3 bases, with 17 bases between. Here the CDR3 reads CASQNPGGIYEQYF. CDR3 nucleotides: TGTGCCAGCCAAAACCCGGGCGGGATCTACGAGCAGTACTTC.